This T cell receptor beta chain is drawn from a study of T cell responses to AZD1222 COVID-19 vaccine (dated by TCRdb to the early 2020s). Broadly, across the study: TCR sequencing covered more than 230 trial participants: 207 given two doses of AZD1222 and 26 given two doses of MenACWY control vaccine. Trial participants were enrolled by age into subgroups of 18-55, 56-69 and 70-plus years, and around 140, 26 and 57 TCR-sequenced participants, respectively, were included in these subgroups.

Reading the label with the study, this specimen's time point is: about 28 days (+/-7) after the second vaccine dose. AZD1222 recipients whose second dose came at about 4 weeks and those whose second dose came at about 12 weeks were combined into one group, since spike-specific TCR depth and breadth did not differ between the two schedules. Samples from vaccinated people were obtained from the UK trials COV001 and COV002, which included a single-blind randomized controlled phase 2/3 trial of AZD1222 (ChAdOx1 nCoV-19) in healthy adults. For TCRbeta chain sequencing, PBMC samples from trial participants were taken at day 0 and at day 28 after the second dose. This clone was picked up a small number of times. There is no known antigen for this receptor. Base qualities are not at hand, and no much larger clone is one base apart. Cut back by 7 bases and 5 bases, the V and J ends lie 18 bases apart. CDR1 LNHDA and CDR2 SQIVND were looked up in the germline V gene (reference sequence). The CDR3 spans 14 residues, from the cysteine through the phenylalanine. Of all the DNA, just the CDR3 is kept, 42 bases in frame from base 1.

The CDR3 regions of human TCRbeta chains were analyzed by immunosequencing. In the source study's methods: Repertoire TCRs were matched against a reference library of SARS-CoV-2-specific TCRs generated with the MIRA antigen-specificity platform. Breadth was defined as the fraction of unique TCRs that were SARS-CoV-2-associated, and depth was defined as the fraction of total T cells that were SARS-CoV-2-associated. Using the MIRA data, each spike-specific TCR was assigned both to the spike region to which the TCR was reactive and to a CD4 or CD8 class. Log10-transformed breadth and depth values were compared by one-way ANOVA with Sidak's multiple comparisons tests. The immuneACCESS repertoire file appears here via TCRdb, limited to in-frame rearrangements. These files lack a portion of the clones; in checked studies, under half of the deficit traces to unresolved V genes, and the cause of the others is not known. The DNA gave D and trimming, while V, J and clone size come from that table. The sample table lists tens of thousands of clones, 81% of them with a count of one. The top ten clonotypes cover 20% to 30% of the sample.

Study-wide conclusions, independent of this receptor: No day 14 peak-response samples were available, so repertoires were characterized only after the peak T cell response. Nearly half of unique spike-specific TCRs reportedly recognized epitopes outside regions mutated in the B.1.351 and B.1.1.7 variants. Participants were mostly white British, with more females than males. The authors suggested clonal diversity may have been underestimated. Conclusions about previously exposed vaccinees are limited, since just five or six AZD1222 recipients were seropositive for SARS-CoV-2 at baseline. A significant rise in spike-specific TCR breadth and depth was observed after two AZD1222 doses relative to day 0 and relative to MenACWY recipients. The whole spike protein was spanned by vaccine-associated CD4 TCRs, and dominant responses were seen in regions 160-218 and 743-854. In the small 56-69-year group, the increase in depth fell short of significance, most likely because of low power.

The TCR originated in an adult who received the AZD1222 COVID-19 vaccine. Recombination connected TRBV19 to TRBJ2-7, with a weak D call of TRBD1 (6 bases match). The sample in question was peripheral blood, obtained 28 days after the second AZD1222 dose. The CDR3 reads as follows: CASKSRAGAHEQYF. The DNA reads TGTGCCAGTAAAAGTCGGGCAGGGGCCCACGAGCAGTACTTC.